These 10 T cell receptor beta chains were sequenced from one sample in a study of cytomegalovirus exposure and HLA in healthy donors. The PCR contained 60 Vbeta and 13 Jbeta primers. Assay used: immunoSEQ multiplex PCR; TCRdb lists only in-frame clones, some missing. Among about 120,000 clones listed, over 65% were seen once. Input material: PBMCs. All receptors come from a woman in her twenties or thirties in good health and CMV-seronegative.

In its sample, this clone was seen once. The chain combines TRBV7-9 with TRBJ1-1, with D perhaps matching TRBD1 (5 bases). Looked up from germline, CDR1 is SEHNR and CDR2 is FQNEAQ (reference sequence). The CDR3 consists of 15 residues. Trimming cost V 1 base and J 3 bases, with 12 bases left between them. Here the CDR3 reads CASSLGAQAHTEAFF. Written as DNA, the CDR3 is TGTGCCAGCAGCTTAGGGGCACAGGCGCACACTGAAGCTTTCTTT.

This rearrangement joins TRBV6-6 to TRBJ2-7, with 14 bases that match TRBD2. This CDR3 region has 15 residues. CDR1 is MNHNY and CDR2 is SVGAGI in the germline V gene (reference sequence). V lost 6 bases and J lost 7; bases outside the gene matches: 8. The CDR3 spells CASRPTSGRAWEQYF. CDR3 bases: TGTGCCAGCAGGCCGACTAGCGGGAGGGCCTGGGAGCAGTACTTC.

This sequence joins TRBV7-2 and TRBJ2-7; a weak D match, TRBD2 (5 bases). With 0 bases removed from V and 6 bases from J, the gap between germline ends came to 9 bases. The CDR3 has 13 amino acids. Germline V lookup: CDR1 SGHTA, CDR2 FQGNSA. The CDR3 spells CASSLARGIEQYF. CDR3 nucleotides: TGTGCCAGCAGCTTAGCGCGAGGGATCGAGCAGTACTTC.

The CDR3 coding sequence is TGCGCCAGCAGCCAAGGACTAGCGGGCGACACTAGCACAGATACGCAGTATTTT. This sequence encodes CASSQGLAGDTSTDTQYF. This chain links TRBV4-3 with TRBJ2-3; TRBD2 matches at 10 bases. This CDR3 spans 18 amino acids. The ends lost 1 base at V and 0 bases at J; junction bases unmatched: 7. From germline, CDR1 is LGHNA and CDR2 YSLEER.

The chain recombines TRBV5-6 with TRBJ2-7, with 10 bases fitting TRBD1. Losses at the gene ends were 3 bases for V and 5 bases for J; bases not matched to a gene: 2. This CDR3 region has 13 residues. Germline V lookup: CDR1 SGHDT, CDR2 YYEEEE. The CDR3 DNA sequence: TGTGCCAGCAGCTGGGACAGGGGCCACGAGCAGTACTTC. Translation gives CASSWDRGHEQYF.

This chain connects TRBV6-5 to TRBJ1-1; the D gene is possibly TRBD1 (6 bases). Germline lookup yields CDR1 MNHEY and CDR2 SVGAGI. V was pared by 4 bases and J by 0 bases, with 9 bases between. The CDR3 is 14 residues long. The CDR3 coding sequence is TGTGCCAGCAGTTTCAGGGGCCTGAACACTGAAGCTTTCTTT. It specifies CASSFRGLNTEAFF.

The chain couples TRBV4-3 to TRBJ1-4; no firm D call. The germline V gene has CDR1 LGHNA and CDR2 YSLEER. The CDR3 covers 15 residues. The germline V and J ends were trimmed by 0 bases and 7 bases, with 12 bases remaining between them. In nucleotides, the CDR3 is TGCGCCAGCAGCCAAGATTCAGGAATGACTGAAAAACTGTTTTTT. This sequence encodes CASSQDSGMTEKLFF.

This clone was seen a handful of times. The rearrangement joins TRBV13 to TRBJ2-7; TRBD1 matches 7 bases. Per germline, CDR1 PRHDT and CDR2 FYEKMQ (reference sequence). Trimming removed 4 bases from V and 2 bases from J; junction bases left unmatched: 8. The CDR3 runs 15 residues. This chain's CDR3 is CASSSRGSGAYEQYF. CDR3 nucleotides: TGTGCCAGCAGCTCCAGGGGGTCTGGGGCCTACGAGCAGTACTTC.

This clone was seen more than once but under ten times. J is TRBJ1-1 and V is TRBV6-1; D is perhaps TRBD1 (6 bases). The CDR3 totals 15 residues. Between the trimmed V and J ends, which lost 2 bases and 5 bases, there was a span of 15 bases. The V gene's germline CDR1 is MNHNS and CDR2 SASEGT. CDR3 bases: TGTGCCAGCAGTGAAACACAGGGTTTTTTGACTGAAGCTTTCTTT. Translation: CASSETQGFLTEAFF.

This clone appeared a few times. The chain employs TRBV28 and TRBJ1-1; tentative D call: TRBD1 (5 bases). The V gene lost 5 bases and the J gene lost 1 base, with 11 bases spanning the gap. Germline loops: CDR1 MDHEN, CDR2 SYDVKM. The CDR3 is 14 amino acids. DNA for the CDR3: TGTGCCAGCAGTAGACCGACAGCGAACACTGAAGCTTTCTTT. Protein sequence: CASSRPTANTEAFF.